Following are 14 T cell receptor beta chains from one sample sequenced in a study of shared clonotypes between healthy human individuals. This table comes from immunoSEQ multiplex PCR, and its TCRdb copy is limited to in-frame clones, with some not included. The sample lists 900,000 to 1,200,000 clones, 75% to 85% occurring once. The sample was memory CD4+ T cells from PBMCs. Subset here: CD45RA-negative fraction. These TCRs come from a man in his late teens or twenties in good health. Some clones in this sample may be carry-over from other donors' samples.

The rearrangement links TRBV11-2 to TRBJ1-1, with D tentatively TRBD1 (6 bases). The ends were cut back, 6 bases at V and 4 bases at J, with 15 bases in the middle. The CDR3 contains 14 residues. From germline, CDR1 is SGHAT and CDR2 FQNNGV. CDR3 sequence (DNA): TGTGCCAGCAGTGGGGGGGCCCTGGGCACTGAAGCTTTCTTT. It translates to CASSGGALGTEAFF. The full variable domain, rest sourced from reference TRBV11-2 and TRBJ1-1, is EAGVAQSPRYKIIEKRQSVAFWCNPISGHATLYWYQQILGQGPKLLIQFQNNGVVDDSQLPKDRFSAERLKGVDSTLKIQPAKLEDSAVYLCASSGGALGTEAFFGQGTRLTVV.

This chain connects TRBV28 to TRBJ1-5; perhaps TRBD1 as D (5 bases). V lost 5 bases to trimming and J lost 4 bases, with 15 bases between them. This CDR3 contains 15 residues. Germline-derived CDR1 and CDR2 are MDHEN and SYDVKM. CDR3 in amino acids: CASSTKTGFNQPQHF. The CDR3, as DNA: TGTGCCAGCAGTACTAAAACAGGTTTTAATCAGCCCCAGCATTTT.

J is TRBJ2-1 and V is TRBV28, with 7 bases that match TRBD1. There are 14 residues in the CDR3. V lost 7 bases, J lost 13 bases, and 16 bases stayed unmatched. Germline V gives CDR1 MDHEN, CDR2 SYDVKM. The CDR3 DNA is TGTGCCAGCAACCTCCAAACTCTCGGGACAGATCAGTTCTTC. Its protein is CASNLQTLGTDQFF.

V is TRBV9 and J is TRBJ1-4; the D gene is possibly TRBD1 (6 bases). V lost 3 bases and J lost 7, with 13 bases in between. CDR3 size: 14 residues. Looked up from germline, CDR1 is SGDLS and CDR2 is YYNGEE. CDR3 region: CASSGGASGEKLFF. CDR3 bases: TGTGCCAGCAGCGGGGGGGCCAGTGGTGAAAAACTGTTTTTT.

The rearrangement uses TRBV28 and TRBJ2-2, with D unresolved. Trimming cost V 3 bases and J 1 base, with 9 bases left between them. Germline V gene lookup returns CDR1 MDHEN and CDR2 SYDVKM. CDR3 length equals 15 residues. The CDR3 here is CASSFSWKNTGELFF. The CDR3 nucleotides read TGTGCCAGCAGTTTTTCGTGGAAGAACACCGGGGAGCTGTTTTTT. The complete variable domain, with remaining parts taken from reference TRBV28 and TRBJ2-2, reads DVKVTQSSRYLVKRTGEKVFLECVQDMDHENMFWYRQDPGLGLRLIYFSYDVKMKEKGDIPEGYSVSREKKERFSLILESASTNQTSMYLCASSFSWKNTGELFFGEGSRLTVL.

V is TRBV6-5 and J is TRBJ2-1, with 13 bases matching TRBD2. The length of the CDR3 is 15 residues. With V trimmed by 5 bases and J by 9 bases, 7 bases remained unmatched. Germline CDR1 and CDR2: MNHEY and SVGAGI. CDR3 sequence (DNA): TGTGCCAGCAGTCAAGGACTAGCGGGAGTGGGTGAGCAGTTCTTC. As protein: CASSQGLAGVGEQFF.

V usage is TRBV18 and J usage is TRBJ1-2, with D perhaps matching TRBD1 (6 bases). The CDR3 totals 13 residues. CDR1 and CDR2 from the germline V gene are KGHSH and LQKENI. The V gene lost 6 bases and the J gene lost 6 bases, with 14 bases spanning the gap. CDR3: CASSHSAGDGYTF. CDR3 coding DNA: TGTGCCAGCTCCCATAGTGCAGGGGATGGCTACACCTTC.

This chain connects TRBV6-5 to TRBJ2-5; TRBD2 is a possible D gene (6 bases). There are 15 residues in the CDR3. Germline CDR1 and CDR2: MNHEY and SVGAGI. The ends were cut back, 7 bases at V and 5 bases at J, with 20 bases in the middle. Written as DNA, the CDR3 is TGTGCCAGCACCCCGGGACTCCCCGGATCGGAGACCCAGTACTTC. Translating gives CASTPGLPGSETQYF.

The chain employs TRBV29-1 and TRBJ2-5; D may match TRBD1 or TRBD2 (5 bases each). The V end was cut by 1 base, the J end by 5 bases, with 11 bases between. From germline, CDR1 is SQVTM and CDR2 ANQGSEA. This CDR3 is 13 amino acids long. The CDR3 nucleotides are TGCAGCGTTGAAGGCCGGGACCTGGAGACCCAGTACTTC. Protein: CSVEGRDLETQYF.

This clone was seen a handful of times. The DNA for the CDR3 is TGTGCCAGCAGCCCAAGACTAGGAGTCTACGAGCAGTACTTC. As protein: CASSPRLGVYEQYF. The chain is built from TRBV11-1 and TRBJ2-7; TRBD2 might be the D (6 bases). This CDR3 region has 14 residues. Trimming pared 5 bases from V and 3 bases from J, leaving 14 bases between. Germline V lookup: CDR1 SGHAT, CDR2 FQDESV (reference sequence).

This sequence joins TRBV5-1 and TRBJ2-5; 9 bases map to TRBD1. Germline CDR1 and CDR2: SGHRS and YFSETQ. With V trimmed by 3 bases and J by 1 base, 7 bases remained unmatched. CDR3 length equals 16 residues. The DNA for the CDR3 is TGCGCCAGCAGCTGGGGGTACAGGGGGCCCCAAGAGACCCAGTACTTC. It encodes CASSWGYRGPQETQYF.

The chain uses TRBV18 and TRBJ1-5, with D possibly TRBD1 on 5 matching bases. Trimming pared 0 bases from V and 1 base from J, leaving 7 bases between. Germline assignment: CDR1 KGHSH and CDR2 LQKENI. The CDR3 loop spans 15 amino acids. CDR3 protein: CASSPPRGSNQPQHF. The CDR3, as DNA: TGTGCCAGCTCACCACCGAGGGGAAGCAATCAGCCCCAGCATTTT.

J is TRBJ2-5 and V is TRBV5-1, with TRBD1 matching over 9 bases. From germline, CDR1 is SGHRS and CDR2 YFSETQ. The ends lost 0 bases at V and 4 bases at J; junction bases unmatched: 4. CDR3 length equals 15 residues. The CDR3 DNA is TGCGCCAGCAGCTTGGCCGGGACAGGGATAGAGACCCAGTACTTC. This gives the protein CASSLAGTGIETQYF.

CDR3 bases: TGTGCCAGCACCCTTAATACCCACAGGGGTGAGCAGTACTTC. Encoded protein: CASTLNTHRGEQYF. This chain joins TRBV6-1 and TRBJ2-7; 7 bases fit TRBD1. Germline lookup yields CDR1 MNHNS and CDR2 SASEGT. After removal of 7 bases from V and 7 bases from J, the junction contained 13 bases not matched to a gene. The length of the CDR3 is 14 residues.